This T cell receptor (beta chain) came from a study of T cell changes during pregnancy in multiple sclerosis. This CDR3 has 15 amino acids. Unmatched junction bases numbered 5, after V lost 2 bases and J lost 7 bases. Germline V gene sequence: CDR1 KGHSH, CDR2 LQKENI. Data came from immunoSEQ multiplex PCR; TCRdb stores just in-frame clones and leaves some out. Of under 40,000 clones in the sample, 90% were seen once. The sequencing used CD4+ T cells from peripheral blood mononuclear cells, collected in the second trimester of pregnancy. The sequence derives from a female donor with multiple sclerosis, enrolled in a pregnancy study. The chain links TRBV18 to TRBJ1-5; 10 bases agree with TRBD1. CDR3 sequence: CASSPTTGGRQPQHF. CDR3 bases: TGTGCCAGCTCACCAACGACAGGGGGCCGGCAGCCCCAGCATTTT.